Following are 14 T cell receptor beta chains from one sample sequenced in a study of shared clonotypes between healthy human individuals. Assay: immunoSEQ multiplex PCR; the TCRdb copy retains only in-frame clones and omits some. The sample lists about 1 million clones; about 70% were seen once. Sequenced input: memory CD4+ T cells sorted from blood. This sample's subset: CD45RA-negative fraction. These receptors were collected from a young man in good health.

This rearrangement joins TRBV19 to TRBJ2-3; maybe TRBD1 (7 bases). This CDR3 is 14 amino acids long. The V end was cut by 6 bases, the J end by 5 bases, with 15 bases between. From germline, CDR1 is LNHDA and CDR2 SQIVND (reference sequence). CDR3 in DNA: TGTGCCAGTAGACCAGGGGGACTCGGAGATACGCAGTATTTT. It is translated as CASRPGGLGDTQYF.

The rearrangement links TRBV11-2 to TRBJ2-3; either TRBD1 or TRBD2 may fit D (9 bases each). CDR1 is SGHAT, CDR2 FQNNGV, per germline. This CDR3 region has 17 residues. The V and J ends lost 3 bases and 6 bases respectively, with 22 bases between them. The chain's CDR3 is CASSFRGRDRAWDTQYF. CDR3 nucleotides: TGTGCCAGCAGCTTTCGCGGGAGGGACAGGGCCTGGGATACGCAGTATTTT. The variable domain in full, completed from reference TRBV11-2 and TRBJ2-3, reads EAGVAQSPRYKIIEKRQSVAFWCNPISGHATLYWYQQILGQGPKLLIQFQNNGVVDDSQLPKDRFSAERLKGVDSTLKIQPAKLEDSAVYLCASSFRGRDRAWDTQYFGPGTRLTVL.

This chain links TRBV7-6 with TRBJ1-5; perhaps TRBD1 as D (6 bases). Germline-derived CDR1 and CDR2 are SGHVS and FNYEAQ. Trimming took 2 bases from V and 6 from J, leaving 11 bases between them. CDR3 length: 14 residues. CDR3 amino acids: CASSLTGGGQPQHF. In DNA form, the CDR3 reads TGTGCCAGCAGCTTAACGGGGGGCGGTCAGCCCCAGCATTTT.

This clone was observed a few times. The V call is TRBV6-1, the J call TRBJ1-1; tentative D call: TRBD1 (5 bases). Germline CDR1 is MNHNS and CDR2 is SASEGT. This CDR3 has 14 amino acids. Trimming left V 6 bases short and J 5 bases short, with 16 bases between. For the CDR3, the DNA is TGTGCCAGCAGCGACAGTTGGGCTGGGACTGAAGCTTTCTTT. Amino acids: CASSDSWAGTEAFF.

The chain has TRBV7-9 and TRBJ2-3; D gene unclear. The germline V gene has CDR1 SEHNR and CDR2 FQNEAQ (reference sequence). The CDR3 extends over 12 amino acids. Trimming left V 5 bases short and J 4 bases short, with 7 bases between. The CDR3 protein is CASSPVADTQYF. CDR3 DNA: TGTGCCAGCAGCCCGGTGGCAGATACGCAGTATTTT.

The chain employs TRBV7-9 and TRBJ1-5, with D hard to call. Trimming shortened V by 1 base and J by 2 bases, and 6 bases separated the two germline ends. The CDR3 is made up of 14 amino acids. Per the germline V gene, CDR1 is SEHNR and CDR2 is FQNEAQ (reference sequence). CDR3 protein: CASSLVDGNQPQHF. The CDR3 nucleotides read TGTGCCAGCAGCTTAGTAGACGGCAATCAGCCCCAGCATTTT.

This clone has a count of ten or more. The CDR3: CASSQGTNSPLHF. In DNA form, the CDR3 reads TGCGCCAGCAGCCAAGGGACTAATTCACCCCTCCACTTT. This rearrangement joins TRBV4-3 to TRBJ1-6, with D unresolved. The CDR3 has 13 residues. Germline V gene sequence: CDR1 LGHNA, CDR2 YSLEER. With 1 base removed from V and 6 bases from J, the gap between germline ends came to 4 bases.

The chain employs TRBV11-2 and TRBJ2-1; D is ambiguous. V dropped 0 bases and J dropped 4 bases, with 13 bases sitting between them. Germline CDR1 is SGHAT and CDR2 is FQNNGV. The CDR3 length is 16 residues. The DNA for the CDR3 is TGTGCCAGCAGCTTAGAATCAGGATCGAATTACAATGAGCAGTTCTTC. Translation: CASSLESGSNYNEQFF.

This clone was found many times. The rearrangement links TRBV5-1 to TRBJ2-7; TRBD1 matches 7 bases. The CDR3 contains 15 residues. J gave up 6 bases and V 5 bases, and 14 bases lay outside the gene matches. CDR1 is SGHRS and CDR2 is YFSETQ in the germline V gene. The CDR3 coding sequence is TGCGCCAGCAGTTTAACAGCAGGGGGATCGGGCGAGCAGTACTTC. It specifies CASSLTAGGSGEQYF. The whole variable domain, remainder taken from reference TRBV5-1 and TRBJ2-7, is KAGVTQTPRYLIKTRGQQVTLSCSPISGHRSVSWYQQTPGQGLQFLFEYFSETQRNKGNFPGRFSGRQFSNSRSEMNVSTLELGDSALYLCASSLTAGGSGEQYFGPGTRLTVT.

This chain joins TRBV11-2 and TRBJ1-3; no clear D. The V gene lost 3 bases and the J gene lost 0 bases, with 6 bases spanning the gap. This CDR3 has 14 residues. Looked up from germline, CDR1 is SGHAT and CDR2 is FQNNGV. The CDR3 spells CASSFAGSGNTIYF. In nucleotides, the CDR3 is TGTGCCAGCAGCTTTGCAGGCTCTGGAAACACCATATATTTT.

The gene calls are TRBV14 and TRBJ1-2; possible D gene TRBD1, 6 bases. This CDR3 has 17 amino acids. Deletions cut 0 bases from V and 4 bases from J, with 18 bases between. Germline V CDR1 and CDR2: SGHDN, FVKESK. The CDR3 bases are TGTGCCAGCAGCCAAGAAGTCTGGGGGGGCGGTGGCTATGGCTACACCTTC. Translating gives CASSQEVWGGGGYGYTF.

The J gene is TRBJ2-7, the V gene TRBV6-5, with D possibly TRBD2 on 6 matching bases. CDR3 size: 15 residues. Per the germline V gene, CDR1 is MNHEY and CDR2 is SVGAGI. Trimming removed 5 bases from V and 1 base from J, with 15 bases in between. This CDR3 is CASSQGLPPSYEQYF. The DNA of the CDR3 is TGTGCCAGCAGTCAGGGACTGCCACCTTCCTACGAGCAGTACTTC.

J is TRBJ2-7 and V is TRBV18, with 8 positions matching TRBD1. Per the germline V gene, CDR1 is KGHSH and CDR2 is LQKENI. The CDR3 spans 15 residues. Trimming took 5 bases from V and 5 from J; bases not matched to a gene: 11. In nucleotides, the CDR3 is TGTGCCAGCTCAACCACGGGACAGGCCCTGGACGAGCAGTACTTC. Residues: CASSTTGQALDEQYF.

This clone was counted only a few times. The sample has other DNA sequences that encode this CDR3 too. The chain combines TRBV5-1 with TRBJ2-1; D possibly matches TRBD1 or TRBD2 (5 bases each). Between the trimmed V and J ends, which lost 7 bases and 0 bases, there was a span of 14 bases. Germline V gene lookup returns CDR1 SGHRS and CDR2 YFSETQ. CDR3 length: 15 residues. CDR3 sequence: CASSPGGSSYNEQFF. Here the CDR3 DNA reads TGCGCCAGCTCCCCTGGGGGAAGCTCCTACAATGAGCAGTTCTTC.